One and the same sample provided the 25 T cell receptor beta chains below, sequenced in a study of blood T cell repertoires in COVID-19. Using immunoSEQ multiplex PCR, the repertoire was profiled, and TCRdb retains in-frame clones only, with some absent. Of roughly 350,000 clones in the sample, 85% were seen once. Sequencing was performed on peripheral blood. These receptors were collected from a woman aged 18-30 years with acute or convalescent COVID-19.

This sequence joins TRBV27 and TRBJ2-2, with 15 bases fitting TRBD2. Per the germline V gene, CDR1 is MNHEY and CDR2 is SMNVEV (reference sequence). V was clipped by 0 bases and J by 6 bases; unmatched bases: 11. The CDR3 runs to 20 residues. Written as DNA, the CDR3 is TGTGCCAGCAGTTTATCGATAAGGGGACTAGCGGGAGGAATCTCCGGGGAGCTGTTTTTT. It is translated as CASSLSIRGLAGGISGELFF.

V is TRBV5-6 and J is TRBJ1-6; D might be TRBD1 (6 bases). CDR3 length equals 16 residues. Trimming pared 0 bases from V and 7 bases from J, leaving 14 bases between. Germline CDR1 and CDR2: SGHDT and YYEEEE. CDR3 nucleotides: TGTGCCAGCAGCTTGGGTGCAGGACAGCCAAATTCACCCCTCCACTTT. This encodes CASSLGAGQPNSPLHF.

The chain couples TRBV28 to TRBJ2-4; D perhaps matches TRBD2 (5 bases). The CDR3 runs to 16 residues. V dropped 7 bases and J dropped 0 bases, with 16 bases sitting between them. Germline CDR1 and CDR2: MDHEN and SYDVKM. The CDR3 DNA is TGTGCCAGCACCCCCCTGGAGGAGCTAGCCAAAAACATTCAGTACTTC. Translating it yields CASTPLEELAKNIQYF.

The CDR3 sequence is CASSPGLGYNEQFF. CDR3 in DNA: TGTGCCAGCAGCCCGGGACTTGGTTACAATGAGCAGTTCTTC. The chain recombines TRBV28 with TRBJ2-1; D may be TRBD2 (6 bases). Trimming left V 6 bases short and J 4 bases short, with 13 bases between. The CDR3 extends over 14 amino acids. Germline CDR1 is MDHEN and CDR2 is SYDVKM.

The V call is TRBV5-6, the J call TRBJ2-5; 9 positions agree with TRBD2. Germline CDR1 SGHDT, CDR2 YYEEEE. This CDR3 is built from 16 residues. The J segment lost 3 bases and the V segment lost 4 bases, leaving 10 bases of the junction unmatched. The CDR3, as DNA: TGTGCCAGCAGCCTAGTTGGCGGGGGGGCGGAAGAGACCCAGTACTTC. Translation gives CASSLVGGGAEETQYF.

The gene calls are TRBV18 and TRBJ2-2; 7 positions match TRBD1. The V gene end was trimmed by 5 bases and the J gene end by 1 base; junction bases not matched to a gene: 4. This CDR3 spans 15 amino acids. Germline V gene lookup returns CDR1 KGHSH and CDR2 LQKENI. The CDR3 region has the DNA TGTGCCAGCTCAGACCGGACAGGGAACACCGGGGAGCTGTTTTTT. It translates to CASSDRTGNTGELFF.

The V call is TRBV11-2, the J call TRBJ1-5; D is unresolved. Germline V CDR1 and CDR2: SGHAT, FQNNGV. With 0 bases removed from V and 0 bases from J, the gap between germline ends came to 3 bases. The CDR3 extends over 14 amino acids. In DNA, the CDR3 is TGTGCCAGCAGCTTAGAAGCTAGCAATCAGCCCCAGCATTTT. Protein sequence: CASSLEASNQPQHF. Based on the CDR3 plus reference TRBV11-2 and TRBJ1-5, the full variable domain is EAGVAQSPRYKIIEKRQSVAFWCNPISGHATLYWYQQILGQGPKLLIQFQNNGVVDDSQLPKDRFSAERLKGVDSTLKIQPAKLEDSAVYLCASSLEASNQPQHFGDGTRLSIL.

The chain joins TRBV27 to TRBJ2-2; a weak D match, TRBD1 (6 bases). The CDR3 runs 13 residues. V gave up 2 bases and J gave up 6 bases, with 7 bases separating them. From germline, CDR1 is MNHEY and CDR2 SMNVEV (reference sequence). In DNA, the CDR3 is TGTGCCAGCAGTTTAAGGGGGTCCGGGGAGCTGTTTTTT. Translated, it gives CASSLRGSGELFF.

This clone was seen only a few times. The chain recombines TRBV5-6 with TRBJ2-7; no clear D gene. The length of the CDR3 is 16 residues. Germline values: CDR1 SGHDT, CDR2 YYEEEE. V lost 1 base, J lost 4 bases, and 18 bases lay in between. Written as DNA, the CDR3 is TGTGCCAGCAGCTTGATCAGTTCCCGCGGTAGGTACGAGCAGTACTTC. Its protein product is CASSLISSRGRYEQYF.

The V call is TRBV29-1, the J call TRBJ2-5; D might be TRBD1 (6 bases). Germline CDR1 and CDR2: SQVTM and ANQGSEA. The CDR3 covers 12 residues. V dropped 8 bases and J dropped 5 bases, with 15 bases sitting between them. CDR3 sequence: CSLGAGVETQYF. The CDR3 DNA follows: TGCAGCCTCGGGGCAGGGGTGGAGACCCAGTACTTC.

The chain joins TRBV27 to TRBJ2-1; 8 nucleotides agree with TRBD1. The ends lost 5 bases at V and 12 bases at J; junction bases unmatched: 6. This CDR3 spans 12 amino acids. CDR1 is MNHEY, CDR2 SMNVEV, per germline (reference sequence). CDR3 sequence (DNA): TGTGCCAGCAGTACGGACAGGGTGGGGCAGTTCTTC. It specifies CASSTDRVGQFF.

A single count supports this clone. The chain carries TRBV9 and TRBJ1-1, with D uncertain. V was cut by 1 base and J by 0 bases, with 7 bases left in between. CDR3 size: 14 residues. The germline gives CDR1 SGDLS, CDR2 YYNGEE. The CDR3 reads CASSVTALNTEAFF. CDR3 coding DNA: TGTGCCAGCAGCGTAACAGCCTTGAACACTGAAGCTTTCTTT.

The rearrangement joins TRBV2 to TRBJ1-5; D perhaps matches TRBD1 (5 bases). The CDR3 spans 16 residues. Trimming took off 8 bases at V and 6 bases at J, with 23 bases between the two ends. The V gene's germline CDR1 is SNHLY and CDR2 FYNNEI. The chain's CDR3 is CASDTRGLFGSQPQHF. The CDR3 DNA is TGTGCCAGCGACACACGGGGACTATTCGGGAGTCAGCCCCAGCATTTT.

This CDR3 is CASSQETGWVSYNSPLHF. The CDR3 DNA follows: TGCGCCAGCAGCCAAGAAACAGGGTGGGTCTCCTATAATTCACCCCTCCACTTT. V and J are TRBV4-1 and TRBJ1-6, with D perhaps TRBD1 (6 bases). This CDR3 has 18 residues. The V gene lost 0 bases and the J gene lost 0 bases, with 12 bases spanning the gap. The germline gives CDR1 MGHRA, CDR2 YSYEKL.

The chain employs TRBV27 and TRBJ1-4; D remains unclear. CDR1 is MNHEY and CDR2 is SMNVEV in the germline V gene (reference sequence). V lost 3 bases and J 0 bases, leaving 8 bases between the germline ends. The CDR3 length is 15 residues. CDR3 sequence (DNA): TGTGCCAGCAGTTTCGTCGGGGCAACTAATGAAAAACTGTTTTTT. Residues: CASSFVGATNEKLFF.

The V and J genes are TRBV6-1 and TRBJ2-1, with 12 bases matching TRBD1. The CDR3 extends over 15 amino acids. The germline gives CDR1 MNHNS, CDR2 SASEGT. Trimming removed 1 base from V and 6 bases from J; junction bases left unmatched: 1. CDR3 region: CASSEGDRGRNEQFF. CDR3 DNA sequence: TGTGCCAGCAGTGAAGGGGACAGGGGGCGCAATGAGCAGTTCTTC.

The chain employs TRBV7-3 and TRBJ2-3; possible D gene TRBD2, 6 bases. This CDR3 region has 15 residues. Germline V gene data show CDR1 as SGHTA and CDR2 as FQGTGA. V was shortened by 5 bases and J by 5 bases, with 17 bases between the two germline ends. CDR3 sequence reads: CASSGTEGSRDTQYF. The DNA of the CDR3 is TGTGCCAGCAGCGGTACGGAGGGCTCTAGAGATACGCAGTATTTT.

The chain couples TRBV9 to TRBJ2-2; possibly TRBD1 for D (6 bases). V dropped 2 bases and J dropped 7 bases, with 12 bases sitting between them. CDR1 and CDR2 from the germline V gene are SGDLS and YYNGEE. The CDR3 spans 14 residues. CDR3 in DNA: TGTGCCAGCAGCGTCCAGGGGTGGGGCGGGGAGCTGTTTTTT. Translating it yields CASSVQGWGGELFF.

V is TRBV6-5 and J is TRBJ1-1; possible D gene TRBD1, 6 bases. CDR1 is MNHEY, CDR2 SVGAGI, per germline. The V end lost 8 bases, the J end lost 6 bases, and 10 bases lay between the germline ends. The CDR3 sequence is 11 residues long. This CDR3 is CASRQEPEAFF. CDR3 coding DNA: TGTGCCAGCCGACAGGAACCTGAAGCTTTCTTT.

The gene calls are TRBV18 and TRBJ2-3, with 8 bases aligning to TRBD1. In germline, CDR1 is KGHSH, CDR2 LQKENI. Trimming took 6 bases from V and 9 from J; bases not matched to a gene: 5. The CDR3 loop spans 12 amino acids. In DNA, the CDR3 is TGTGCCAGCTCCCCGGACAGGGCAACGCAGTATTTT. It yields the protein CASSPDRATQYF.

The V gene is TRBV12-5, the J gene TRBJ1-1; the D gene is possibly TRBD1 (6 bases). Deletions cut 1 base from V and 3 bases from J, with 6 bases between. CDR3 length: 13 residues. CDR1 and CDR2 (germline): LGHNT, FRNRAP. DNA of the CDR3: TGTGCTAGTGGTTTGGGGACAGACACTGAAGCTTTCTTT. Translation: CASGLGTDTEAFF.

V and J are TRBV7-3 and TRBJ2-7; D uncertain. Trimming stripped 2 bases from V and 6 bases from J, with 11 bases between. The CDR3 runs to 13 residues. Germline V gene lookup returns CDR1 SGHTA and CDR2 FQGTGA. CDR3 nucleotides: TGTGCCAGCAGCTTAGGCCCCCAGGCCGAGCAGTACTTC. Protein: CASSLGPQAEQYF.

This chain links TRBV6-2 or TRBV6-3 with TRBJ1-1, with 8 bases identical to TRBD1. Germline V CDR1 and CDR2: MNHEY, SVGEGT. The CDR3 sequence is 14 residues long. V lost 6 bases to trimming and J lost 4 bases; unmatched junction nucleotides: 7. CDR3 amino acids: CASSPGQVGTEAFF. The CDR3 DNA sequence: TGTGCCAGCAGCCCGGGACAGGTTGGCACTGAAGCTTTCTTT.

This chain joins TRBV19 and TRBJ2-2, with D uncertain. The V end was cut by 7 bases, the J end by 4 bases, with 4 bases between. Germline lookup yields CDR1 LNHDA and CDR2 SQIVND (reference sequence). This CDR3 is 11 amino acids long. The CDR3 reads CASKLTGELFF. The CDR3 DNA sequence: TGTGCCAGTAAACTCACCGGGGAGCTGTTTTTT.

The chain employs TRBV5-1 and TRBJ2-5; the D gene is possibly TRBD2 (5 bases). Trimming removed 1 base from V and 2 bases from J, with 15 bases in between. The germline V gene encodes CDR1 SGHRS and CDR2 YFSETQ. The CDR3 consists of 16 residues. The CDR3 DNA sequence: TGCGCCAGCAGCTTGCCGCAGGTGGCGGGTCAAGAGACCCAGTACTTC. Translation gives CASSLPQVAGQETQYF.